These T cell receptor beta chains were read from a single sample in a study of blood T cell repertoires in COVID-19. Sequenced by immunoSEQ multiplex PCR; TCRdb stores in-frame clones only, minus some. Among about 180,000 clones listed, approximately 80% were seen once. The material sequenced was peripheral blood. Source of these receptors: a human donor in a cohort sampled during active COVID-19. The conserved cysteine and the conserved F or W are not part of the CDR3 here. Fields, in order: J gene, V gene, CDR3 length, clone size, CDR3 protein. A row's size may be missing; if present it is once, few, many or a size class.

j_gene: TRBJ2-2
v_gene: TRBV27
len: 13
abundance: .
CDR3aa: ASSWGQGRTGELF

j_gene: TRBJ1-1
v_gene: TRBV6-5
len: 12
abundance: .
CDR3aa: ASSSGTGDTEAF

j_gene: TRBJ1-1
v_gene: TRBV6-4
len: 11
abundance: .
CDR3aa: ASSEGRGTEAF

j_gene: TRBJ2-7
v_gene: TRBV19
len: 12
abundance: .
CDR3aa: ASSIRGGAAEQY

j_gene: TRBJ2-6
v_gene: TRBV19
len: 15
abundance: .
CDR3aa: ASSHGLAGGGANVLT

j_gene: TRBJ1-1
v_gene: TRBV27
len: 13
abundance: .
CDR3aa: ASSLEPTGNTEAF

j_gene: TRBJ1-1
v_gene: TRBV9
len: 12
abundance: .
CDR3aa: ASSVRQGGTEAF

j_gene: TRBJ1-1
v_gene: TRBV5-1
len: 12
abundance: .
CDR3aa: ASSLDRWDTEAF

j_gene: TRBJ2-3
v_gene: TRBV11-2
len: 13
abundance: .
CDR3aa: ASSLVAGGQDTQY

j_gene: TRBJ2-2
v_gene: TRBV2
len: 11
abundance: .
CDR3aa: ASTGTLTGELF

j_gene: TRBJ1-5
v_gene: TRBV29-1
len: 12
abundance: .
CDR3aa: SVRIGVVDQPQH

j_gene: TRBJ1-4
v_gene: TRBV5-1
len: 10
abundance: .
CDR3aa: ASQGGEEKLF

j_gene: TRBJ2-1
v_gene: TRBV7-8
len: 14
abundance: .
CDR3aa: ASSLAPAGGQNEQF

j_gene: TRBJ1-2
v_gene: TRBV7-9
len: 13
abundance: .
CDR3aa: ASSLPRDRNYGYT

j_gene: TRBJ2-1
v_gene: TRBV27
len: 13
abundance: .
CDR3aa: ASSFRGGAYNEQF

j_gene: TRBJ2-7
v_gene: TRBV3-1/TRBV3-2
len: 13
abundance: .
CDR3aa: ASSPASGGLYEQY

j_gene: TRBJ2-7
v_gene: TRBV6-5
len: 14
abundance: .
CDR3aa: ASSYPSGGEVYEQY

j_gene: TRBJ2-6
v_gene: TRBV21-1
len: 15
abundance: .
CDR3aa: ASSPKDRGSGANVLT

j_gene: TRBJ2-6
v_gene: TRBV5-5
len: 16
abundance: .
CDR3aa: ASSLGQGDFSGANVLT

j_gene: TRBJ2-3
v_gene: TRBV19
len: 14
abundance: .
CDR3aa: ASSFTSGAGGDTQY

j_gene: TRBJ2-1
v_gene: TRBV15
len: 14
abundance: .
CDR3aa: ATSRDLAGGADEQF

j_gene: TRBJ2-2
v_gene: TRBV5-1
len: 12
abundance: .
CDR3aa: ASRSQGAAGELF

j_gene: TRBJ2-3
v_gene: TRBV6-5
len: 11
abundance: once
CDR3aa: ASSYTGTDTQY

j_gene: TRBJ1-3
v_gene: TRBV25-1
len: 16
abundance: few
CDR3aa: ASSEAAGTGSSGNTIY

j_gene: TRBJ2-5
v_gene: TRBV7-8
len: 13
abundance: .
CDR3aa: ASSLGTGTGETQY

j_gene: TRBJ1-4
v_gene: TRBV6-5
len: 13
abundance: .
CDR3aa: ASTEMGGRNEKLF

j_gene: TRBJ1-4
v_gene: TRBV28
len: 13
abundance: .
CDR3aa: ASSSTGGTNEKLF

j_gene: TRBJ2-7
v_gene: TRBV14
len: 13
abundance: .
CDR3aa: ASSPTSGGGYEQY

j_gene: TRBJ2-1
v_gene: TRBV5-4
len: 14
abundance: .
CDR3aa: ASSPEGISSYNEQF

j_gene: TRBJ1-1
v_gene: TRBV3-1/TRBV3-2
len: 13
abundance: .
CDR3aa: ASSLLGTENTEAF

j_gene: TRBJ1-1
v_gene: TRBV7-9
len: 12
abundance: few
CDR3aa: ASSPPIRNTEAF

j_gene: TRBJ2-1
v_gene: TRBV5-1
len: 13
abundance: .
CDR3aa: ASSPGGGAHNEQF

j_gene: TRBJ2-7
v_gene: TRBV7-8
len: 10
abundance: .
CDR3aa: ASSQISYEQY

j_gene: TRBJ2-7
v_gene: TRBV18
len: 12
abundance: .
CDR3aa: ASSRPAITYEQY

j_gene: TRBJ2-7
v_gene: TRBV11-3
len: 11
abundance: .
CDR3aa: ASSLEAGNEQY

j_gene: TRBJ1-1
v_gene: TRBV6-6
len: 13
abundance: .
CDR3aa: ASSYIGGPNTEAF

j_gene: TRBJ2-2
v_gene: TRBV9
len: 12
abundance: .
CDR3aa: ASSGGLAAGELF